Shown below are 31 T cell receptor beta chains from a single sample sequenced in a study of cytomegalovirus exposure and HLA in healthy donors. The PCR used 60 Vbeta and 13 Jbeta primers. This table comes from immunoSEQ multiplex PCR, and its TCRdb copy is limited to in-frame clones, with some not included. This sample's table reports 120,000 to 150,000 clones. The sequencing input was PBMCs. These receptors all stem from a woman between 45 and 65 years old in good health and CMV-seronegative.

V gene TRBV25-1 combines with J gene TRBJ2-1; D gene unclear. There are 12 residues in the CDR3. V lost 2 bases and J 8 bases, leaving 7 bases between the germline ends. Germline CDR1 is MGHDK and CDR2 is SYGVNS. CDR3 DNA sequence: TGTGCCAGCAGTGAAGAGATTTATGAGCAGTTCTTC. Translated, it gives CASSEEIYEQFF.

CDR3 in amino acids: CASSPLGSPTDTQYF. The CDR3 DNA is TGTGCCAGCAGCCCCTTGGGGAGTCCAACAGATACGCAGTATTTT. The chain joins TRBV7-3 to TRBJ2-3; the D gene is possibly TRBD2 (5 bases). The germline V gene encodes CDR1 SGHTA and CDR2 FQGTGA. V shed 5 bases and J shed 3 bases, with 15 bases lying between them. This CDR3 is 15 amino acids long.

The V and J genes are TRBV5-6 and TRBJ1-1; 7 bases align to TRBD1. V was clipped by 3 bases and J by 1 base; unmatched bases: 3. Germline V gene lookup returns CDR1 SGHDT and CDR2 YYEEEE. The CDR3 runs to 14 residues. The CDR3 sequence is CASSSRQGNTEAFF. In nucleotides, the CDR3 is TGTGCCAGCAGCTCCCGACAGGGGAACACTGAAGCTTTCTTT.

The chain joins TRBV21-1 to TRBJ1-5; no check of the table's D call, TRBD1, against the DNA was made. TRBV21-1 is given as a pseudogene. This CDR3 has 15 residues. CDR3 sequence (DNA): TGTGCCAGCAGTAGACCGGGACAAAGGAATCAGCCCCAGCATTTT. Translation gives CASSRPGQRNQPQHF.

This sequence joins TRBV29-1 and TRBJ1-2, with unresolved D. V lost 4 bases to trimming and J lost 3 bases, with 9 bases between them. This CDR3 region has 12 residues. Germline V CDR1 and CDR2: SQVTM, ANQGSEA. CDR3 sequence reads: CSVGPGDYGYTF. As DNA, the CDR3 is TGCAGCGTTGGCCCCGGGGACTATGGCTACACCTTC. The entire variable domain, with the rest obtained from reference TRBV29-1 and TRBJ1-2, is as follows: SAVISQKPSRDICQRGTSLTIQCQVDSQVTMMFWYRQQPGQSLTLIATANQGSEATYESGFVIDKFPISRPNLTFSTLTVSNMSPEDSSIYLCSVGPGDYGYTFGSGTRLTVV.

The chain carries TRBV19 and TRBJ2-7; TRBD1 might be the D (5 bases). The ends were cut back, 6 bases at V and 0 bases at J, with 18 bases in the middle. Germline CDR1 LNHDA, CDR2 SQIVND (reference sequence). The CDR3 is 16 residues long. CDR3 DNA: TGTGCCAGTAGCCTTCGGACGGACATTAGCTCCTACGAGCAGTACTTC. Translated, it gives CASSLRTDISSYEQYF.

As regards this clone: A junction boundary mismatches the germline segment, possibly from a read error. This rearrangement joins TRBV6-5 to TRBJ2-7, with no clear D. The CDR3 length is 14 residues. Per the germline V gene, CDR1 is MNHEY and CDR2 is SVGAGI. Here the CDR3 DNA reads TGTGCCAGCAGTACCCGATTAGATGCCTATGAGCAGTACTTC. Its translation: CASSTRLDAYEQYF.

This chain links TRBV5-4 with TRBJ1-4; possible D gene TRBD1, 5 bases. CDR1 is SGHNT and CDR2 is YYREEE in the germline V gene (reference sequence). Trimming removed 4 bases from V and 8 bases from J, with 18 bases in between. This CDR3 is 15 amino acids long. The CDR3 sequence is CASSGGGSAEEKLFF. The CDR3 DNA sequence: TGTGCCAGCAGCGGGGGGGGAAGCGCCGAAGAAAAACTGTTTTTT.

The J gene is TRBJ2-7, the V gene TRBV28; D is possibly TRBD2 (5 bases). Germline V gives CDR1 MDHEN, CDR2 SYDVKM. V shed 3 bases and J shed 5 bases, with 29 bases lying between them. CDR3 length equals 19 residues. CDR3 in amino acids: CASSLRVSLRKIALHEQYF. CDR3 coding DNA: TGTGCCAGCAGTTTGCGGGTTTCCTTGCGTAAGATAGCTCTCCACGAGCAGTACTTC. Combining the CDR3 with reference TRBV28 and TRBJ2-7 gives the whole variable domain DVKVTQSSRYLVKRTGEKVFLECVQDMDHENMFWYRQDPGLGLRLIYFSYDVKMKEKGDIPEGYSVSREKKERFSLILESASTNQTSMYLCASSLRVSLRKIALHEQYFGPGTRLTVT.

The chain links TRBV19 to TRBJ2-1; 7 bases map to TRBD2. The V gene's germline CDR1 is LNHDA and CDR2 SQIVND (reference sequence). The trim removed 6 bases at V and 2 bases at J, leaving 7 bases unmatched. The CDR3 runs to 15 residues. The CDR3 DNA is TGTGCCAGTAGGCCAACTAGCGAGACCTACAATGAGCAGTTCTTC. Encoded protein: CASRPTSETYNEQFF.

V and J are TRBV6-1 and TRBJ1-1; 10 bases map to TRBD1. Looked up from germline, CDR1 is MNHNS and CDR2 is SASEGT. V gave up 1 base and J gave up 5 bases; unmatched junction bases: 4. This CDR3 spans 15 amino acids. CDR3 loop: CASSEVGQGRTEAFF. DNA for the CDR3: TGTGCCAGCAGTGAAGTGGGACAGGGGAGGACTGAAGCTTTCTTT.

The DNA of the CDR3 is TGTGCCAGCAGCCCCGGGACTAGCGGGGGGCCGTACCAAGAGACCCAGTACTTC. Translating it yields CASSPGTSGGPYQETQYF. The V gene is TRBV7-2, the J gene TRBJ2-5, with TRBD2 identical over 15 bases. Germline V gives CDR1 SGHTA, CDR2 FQGNSA. The V gene end was trimmed by 5 bases and the J gene end by 0 bases; junction bases not matched to a gene: 7. The CDR3 has 18 amino acids.

The chain couples TRBV5-1 to TRBJ1-1; D uncertain. The CDR3 runs to 15 residues. V dropped 0 bases and J dropped 5 bases, with 14 bases sitting between them. The germline V gene has CDR1 SGHRS and CDR2 YFSETQ. CDR3 coding DNA: TGCGCCAGCAGCTTGGCGGAGGGAAGGAAAACTGAAGCTTTCTTT. Its protein is CASSLAEGRKTEAFF. The complete variable domain, with remaining parts taken from reference TRBV5-1 and TRBJ1-1, reads KAGVTQTPRYLIKTRGQQVTLSCSPISGHRSVSWYQQTPGQGLQFLFEYFSETQRNKGNFPGRFSGRQFSNSRSEMNVSTLELGDSALYLCASSLAEGRKTEAFFGQGTRLTVV.

The chain employs TRBV10-2 and TRBJ2-7; maybe TRBD2 (5 bases). The CDR3 is made up of 14 amino acids. Trimming cost V 7 bases and J 2 bases, with 15 bases left between them. Germline V lookup: CDR1 WSHSY, CDR2 SAAADI. CDR3 DNA: TGCGCCAGCACCCCTCTGGACGGGACCTACGAGCAGTACTTC. Encoded protein: CASTPLDGTYEQYF.

The chain uses TRBV4-1 and TRBJ1-5; no firm D call. The V end lost 2 bases, the J end lost 0 bases, and 11 bases lay between the germline ends. Per germline, CDR1 MGHRA and CDR2 YSYEKL. The length of the CDR3 is 16 residues. The DNA of the CDR3 is TGCGCCAGCAGCCAAACGGGTATGAATAGCAATCAGCCCCAGCATTTT. It is translated as CASSQTGMNSNQPQHF.

The rearrangement links TRBV25-1 to TRBJ2-6, with D maybe TRBD2 (6 bases). Germline lookup yields CDR1 MGHDK and CDR2 SYGVNS. Trimming took off 1 base at V and 2 bases at J, with 9 bases between the two ends. CDR3 length equals 16 residues. The CDR3 nucleotides read TGTGCCAGCAGTGAATTACGGGGGACTGGGGCCAACGTCCTGACTTTC. Translation gives CASSELRGTGANVLTF.

This chain joins TRBV25-1 and TRBJ1-6; D unclear. CDR1 is MGHDK and CDR2 is SYGVNS in the germline V gene. V was shortened by 4 bases and J by 8 bases, with 9 bases between the two germline ends. The CDR3 length is 13 residues. CDR3 sequence reads: CASSAVYDSPLHF. Written as DNA, the CDR3 is TGTGCCAGCAGTGCGGTGTATGATTCACCCCTCCACTTT.

For this clone: The junction differs from germline at one of its ends, possibly a read error. The V gene is TRBV5-1, the J gene TRBJ2-1; TRBD1 agrees at 7 bases. CDR1 and CDR2 (germline): SGHRS, YFSETQ. The CDR3 spans 16 residues. The CDR3 nucleotides are TGCGCCAGCAGCTTGAGGGGGACAGACTCCGACAATGAGCAGTTCTTC. Amino acid sequence: CASSLRGTDSDNEQFF.

The V call is TRBV19, the J call TRBJ2-5; possible D gene TRBD1, 5 bases. The V end was cut by 3 bases, the J end by 4 bases, with 18 bases between. This CDR3 has 16 residues. Germline V CDR1 and CDR2: LNHDA, SQIVND (reference sequence). Here the CDR3 DNA reads TGTGCCAGTAGTATCTCCGCTTGGGGCTACGGAGAGACCCAGTACTTC. Residues: CASSISAWGYGETQYF. Full variable domain (missing parts from reference TRBV19 and TRBJ2-5): DGGITQSPKYLFRKEGQNVTLSCEQNLNHDAMYWYRQDPGQGLRLIYYSQIVNDFQKGDIAEGYSVSREKKESFPLTVTSAQKNPTAFYLCASSISAWGYGETQYFGPGTRLLVL.

Note on this clone: At one end the junction does not follow the germline gene, possibly because of a read error. This chain connects TRBV10-3 to TRBJ2-3; 8 positions match TRBD2. The CDR3 sequence is 18 residues long. Germline loops: CDR1 ENHRY, CDR2 SYGVKD. CDR3 sequence reads: CAISEISGTIPSTYTQYF. Here the CDR3 DNA reads TGTGCCATCAGTGAGATTAGCGGGACTATACCTAGCACATATACGCAGTATTTT.

The chain links TRBV5-1 to TRBJ2-5; 7 bases map to TRBD2. Germline trimming cut 4 bases from V and 5 bases from J; bases unmatched to any gene: 11. The CDR3 has 15 amino acids. From germline, CDR1 is SGHRS and CDR2 YFSETQ. DNA for the CDR3: TGCGCCAGCAGCCCGGGGACTAATTCGTTGGAGACCCAGTACTTC. It translates to CASSPGTNSLETQYF.

The chain joins TRBV5-4 to TRBJ2-3; D uncertain. CDR3 length: 15 residues. Looked up from germline, CDR1 is SGHNT and CDR2 is YYREEE (reference sequence). Trimming stripped 0 bases from V and 2 bases from J, with 10 bases between. CDR3 protein: CASSLDYSPTDTQYF. CDR3 sequence (DNA): TGTGCCAGCAGCTTGGACTATTCTCCCACAGATACGCAGTATTTT.

This chain links TRBV30 with TRBJ2-1; 8 positions match TRBD2. From germline, CDR1 is GTSNPN and CDR2 SVGIG (reference sequence). The V and J ends lost 5 bases and 6 bases, in that order; junction bases with no gene match: 6. The CDR3 is made up of 13 amino acids. CDR3 region: CAWGGLVGNEQFF. CDR3 nucleotide sequence: TGTGCCTGGGGGGGACTAGTGGGCAATGAGCAGTTCTTC.

This chain joins TRBV6-5 and TRBJ1-2; a weak D match, TRBD1 (5 bases). CDR1 and CDR2 (germline): MNHEY, SVGAGI. The V end was cut by 6 bases, the J end by 4 bases, with 9 bases between. This CDR3 has 12 residues. Written as DNA, the CDR3 is TGTGCCAGCAGCCCCGGGGGCTATGGCTACACCTTC. Its protein is CASSPGGYGYTF.

For the CDR3, the DNA is TGTGCCAGCAGCCAAGGGTTGGGGGGCTATGGCTACACCTTC. It translates to CASSQGLGGYGYTF. The rearrangement joins TRBV4-2 to TRBJ1-2; D possibly corresponds to TRBD1 (5 bases). V lost 1 base and J lost 4, with 10 bases in between. Germline CDR1 reads LGHNA; CDR2 reads YNFKEQ. This CDR3 is 14 amino acids long.

The chain joins TRBV27 to TRBJ2-5, with 14 bases that match TRBD2. Germline lookup yields CDR1 MNHEY and CDR2 SMNVEV (reference sequence). The CDR3 is made up of 16 amino acids. V shed 6 bases and J 5 bases; nucleotides not matched to a gene: 8. The CDR3 region has the DNA TGTGCCAGCAGAATGTATGGGACTAGCGGGGGTGAGACCCAGTACTTC. This codes for CASRMYGTSGGETQYF.

The chain couples TRBV4-1 to TRBJ2-3, with a possible D match to TRBD1 (6 bases). Germline V gene lookup returns CDR1 MGHRA and CDR2 YSYEKL. This CDR3 region has 15 residues. V gave up 3 bases and J gave up 2 bases, with 12 bases separating them. CDR3 DNA: TGCGCCAGCAGCCAGAGGACAGATTCCACAGATACGCAGTATTTT. This sequence encodes CASSQRTDSTDTQYF.

CDR3 nucleotide sequence: TGTGCCAGCAGCTCCCGGGACAGCCTTTCCCGCGAGCAGTACTTC. It translates to CASSSRDSLSREQYF. The V and J genes are TRBV5-6 and TRBJ2-7; 7 nucleotides align to TRBD1. The V gene's germline CDR1 is SGHDT and CDR2 YYEEEE. The junction had 12 bases not matched to a gene; V was cut back by 3 bases and J by 6 bases. CDR3 length equals 15 residues.

The chain carries TRBV9 and TRBJ2-5, with D possibly TRBD2 on 6 matching bases. This CDR3 spans 14 amino acids. In germline, CDR1 is SGDLS, CDR2 YYNGEE. V lost 2 bases to trimming and J lost 1 base, with 9 bases between them. The CDR3 DNA reads as TGTGCCAGCAGCGTGGGCGGGGTCCAAGAGACCCAGTACTTC. Translating gives CASSVGGVQETQYF.

The chain uses TRBV7-2 and TRBJ2-1, with 7 bases aligning to TRBD1. Germline values: CDR1 SGHTA, CDR2 FQGNSA. The CDR3 sequence is 16 residues long. With 2 bases clipped from V and 4 bases from J, the junction kept 8 bases outside the gene matches. The CDR3 loop reads CASSLTGQVPYNEQFF. For the CDR3, the DNA is TGTGCCAGCAGCTTAACAGGACAGGTTCCTTACAATGAGCAGTTCTTC.

The rearrangement links TRBV14 to TRBJ1-3; 10 bases map to TRBD1. J gave up 4 bases and V 4 bases, and 4 bases lay outside the gene matches. The germline V gene has CDR1 SGHDN and CDR2 FVKESK. The CDR3 loop spans 15 amino acids. CDR3 DNA sequence: TGTGCCAGCAGCCGACAGGGGGCGAGAGGAAACACCATATATTTT. This gives the protein CASSRQGARGNTIYF. Full variable domain (missing parts from reference TRBV14 and TRBJ1-3): EAGVTQFPSHSVIEKGQTVTLRCDPISGHDNLYWYRRVMGKEIKFLLHFVKESKQDESGMPNNRFLAERTGGTYSTLKVQPAELEDSGVYFCASSRQGARGNTIYFGEGSWLTVV.